This T cell receptor (beta chain) is drawn from a study of shared clonotypes between healthy human individuals. General observations from the study: Shared clonotypes: approximately 5.3% naive CD4, roughly 3.5% naive CD8, about 2.5% memory CD4, around 0.4% memory CD8.

The ends lost 0 bases at V and 4 bases at J; junction bases unmatched: 7. Germline V gene lookup returns CDR1 SGHDT and CDR2 YYEEEE. The CDR3 is made up of 16 amino acids. Sequenced by immunoSEQ multiplex PCR; TCRdb stores in-frame clones only, minus some. Of around 940,000 clones in the sample, 76% were seen once. About this clone: Antigen specificity is unknown.

Sequenced: memory CD4+ T cells sorted from blood. Subset reported: CD45RA-negative fraction. The sequence derives from a young man in good health. The chain uses TRBV5-6 and TRBJ2-5; TRBD2 agrees at 9 bases. In DNA form, the CDR3 reads TGTGCCAGCAGCTTGGGTGGTAGCGGGAGAAGAGAGACCCAGTACTTC. As protein: CASSLGGSGRRETQYF.